This entry is about one T cell receptor beta chain. Its antigen is unidentified. V was shortened by 7 bases and J by 3 bases, with 7 bases between the two germline ends. The germline gives CDR1 SNHLY, CDR2 FYNNEI. The CDR3 runs 12 residues. It was with a sample-barcoded 5' primer and a J-beta primer mix that a second PCR of about 7 to 12 cycles was run. TCRdb used MiXCR to reprocess the 5' RACE reads, holding one entry per CDR3 protein. The table has some 790,000 distinct CDR3 sequences, around 28% seen once. The sample originates from a study of blood T cells in healthy people across ages. Notes on the study in general: Per million T cells, the diversity of TCR beta decreased roughly linearly as age advanced.

The sequencing input was blood. The TCR sequence derives from a woman aged 80 or over in good health. The chain couples TRBV2 to TRBJ1-5; D ambiguous. The CDR3 sequence: CASKIINQPQHF. CDR3 nucleotides: TGTGCCAGCAAGATAATCAATCAGCCCCAGCATTTT.